The 10 T cell receptor beta chains reported below all come from one sample, sequenced in a study of T cell responses to AZD1222 COVID-19 vaccine. Repertoires were generated with immunoSEQ multiplex PCR, while TCRdb's copy carries only in-frame clones and drops some. In the table there are 130,000 to 150,000 clones, roughly 92% of which are singletons. The sequences come from peripheral blood, collected on day 0 of AZD1222 vaccination. The receptors were sampled from an adult in good health.

The chain carries TRBV5-1 and TRBJ1-6; the D gene is possibly TRBD1 (6 bases). This CDR3 has 14 amino acids. Germline values: CDR1 SGHRS, CDR2 YFSETQ. Trimming shortened V by 7 bases and J by 7 bases, and 15 bases separated the two germline ends. The CDR3 spells CASRGPGANSPLHF. CDR3 coding DNA: TGCGCCAGCCGGGGGCCAGGGGCCAATTCACCCCTCCACTTT.

The V and J genes are TRBV7-9 and TRBJ2-5; TRBD2 matches 11 bases. J was trimmed by 0 bases and V by 1 base; bases with no gene match: 10. The length of the CDR3 is 19 residues. Germline CDR1 is SEHNR and CDR2 is FQNEAQ (reference sequence). The CDR3 region has the DNA TGTGCCAGCAGCTTAGTCCGGATCGCTAGCGGGGGGTACCAAGAGACCCAGTACTTC. It yields the protein CASSLVRIASGGYQETQYF.

The table lists this clone with a count of one. J is TRBJ2-3 and V is TRBV7-9; D perhaps matches TRBD2 (6 bases). The ends were cut back, 1 base at V and 4 bases at J, with 9 bases in the middle. Germline V lookup: CDR1 SEHNR, CDR2 FQNEAQ (reference sequence). The CDR3 length is 14 residues. CDR3 in DNA: TGTGCCAGCAGCTTAGGCGGGGTAGCAGATACGCAGTATTTT. Translated: CASSLGGVADTQYF.

This clone has just one count. This chain joins TRBV16 and TRBJ2-2; D is ambiguous. V lost 0 bases and J lost 5, with 4 bases in between. Germline V gives CDR1 KGHSY, CDR2 FQNENV. The CDR3 runs 13 residues. CDR3: CASSQSSTGELFF. As DNA, the CDR3 is TGTGCCAGCAGCCAATCGAGTACCGGGGAGCTGTTTTTT.

This chain links TRBV28 with TRBJ2-2; TRBD1 matches 12 bases. Germline V CDR1 and CDR2: MDHEN, SYDVKM. The CDR3 sequence is 17 residues long. J lost 6 bases, V lost 7 bases, and 12 bases had no gene match. The CDR3 reads CASTPSGTGGAAGELFF. CDR3 nucleotide sequence: TGTGCCAGCACCCCCTCGGGGACAGGGGGCGCGGCCGGGGAGCTGTTTTTT.

As concerns this clone: One junction end does not reproduce the germline sequence, and a read error may be involved. The V call is TRBV6-5, the J call TRBJ1-4; D not certain. Germline lookup yields CDR1 MNHEY and CDR2 SVGAGI. The CDR3 totals 13 residues. This CDR3 reads CASGSPLNGKLFF. The CDR3 DNA sequence: TGTGCCAGCGGATCTCCTTTAAATGGAAAACTGTTTTTT.

This chain links TRBV27 with TRBJ2-7; D remains ambiguous. Germline loops: CDR1 MNHEY, CDR2 SMNVEV (reference sequence). This CDR3 is built from 14 residues. Trimming cost V 6 bases and J 0 bases, with 12 bases left between them. CDR3 sequence: CASSPSGPSYEQYF. In DNA form, the CDR3 reads TGTGCCAGCAGCCCCTCCGGTCCCTCCTACGAGCAGTACTTC.

This clone appeared a single time. The chain joins TRBV4-2 to TRBJ2-3, with TRBD2 matching 7 bases. V gave up 1 base and J gave up 4 bases; unmatched junction bases: 8. CDR3 length: 16 amino acids. The germline V gene encodes CDR1 LGHNA and CDR2 YNFKEQ. The CDR3: CASSQAEREIADTQYF. The CDR3 DNA reads as TGTGCCAGCAGCCAAGCGGAGCGGGAAATCGCAGATACGCAGTATTTT.

The chain has TRBV7-9 and TRBJ1-4; D might be TRBD1 (6 bases). Trimming left V 3 bases short and J 11 bases short, with 22 bases between. The CDR3 contains 16 residues. Germline V gives CDR1 SEHNR, CDR2 FQNEAQ (reference sequence). This chain's CDR3 is CASSFSLLGDTGKLFF. In DNA form, the CDR3 reads TGTGCCAGCAGCTTTAGCCTATTGGGGGACACTGGGAAACTGTTTTTT. The variable domain in full, with the rest retrieved from reference TRBV7-9 and TRBJ1-4, is DTGVSQNPRHKITKRGQNVTFRCDPISEHNRLYWYRQTLGQGPEFLTYFQNEAQLEKSRLLSDRFSAERPKGSFSTLEIQRTEQGDSAMYLCASSFSLLGDTGKLFFGSGTQLSVL.

This chain joins TRBV5-1 and TRBJ2-1, with TRBD1 matching 9 bases. V was pared by 3 bases and J by 7 bases, with 5 bases of the junction left unmatched. The CDR3 is 14 residues long. Looked up from germline, CDR1 is SGHRS and CDR2 is YFSETQ. CDR3 nucleotide sequence: TGCGCCAGCAGCTCCCGGGACAGGGAAAATGAGCAGTTCTTC. It specifies CASSSRDRENEQFF.